This T cell receptor beta chain emerged from a study of shared clonotypes between healthy human individuals. General observations from the study: Researchers found naive subsets generally carried larger estimated richness than memory subsets.

Comments on this clone: Its antigen remains unknown.

V shed 7 bases, J shed 4 bases, and the junction held 3 bases outside the gene matches. The germline CDR1 and CDR2 sequences are SGHAT and FQNNGV. This CDR3 is 14 amino acids long. The assay was immunoSEQ multiplex PCR, and TCRdb's table has in-frame clones only and misses some. The sample includes roughly 2 million clones, roughly 94% of them seen just once. As defined, naive CD8 cells were CD45RO-negative and positively selected for CCR7, with terminally differentiated effector memory CD45RA+ cells excluded. The sequenced sample consisted of naive CD8+ T cells sorted from blood. This receptor was obtained from a young man in good health. This chain uses TRBV11-2 with TRBJ2-7; 14 bases align to TRBD2. The CDR3 loop is CASTGTSGGYEQYF. The CDR3 DNA reads as TGTGCCAGCACCGGGACTAGCGGGGGTTACGAGCAGTACTTC.